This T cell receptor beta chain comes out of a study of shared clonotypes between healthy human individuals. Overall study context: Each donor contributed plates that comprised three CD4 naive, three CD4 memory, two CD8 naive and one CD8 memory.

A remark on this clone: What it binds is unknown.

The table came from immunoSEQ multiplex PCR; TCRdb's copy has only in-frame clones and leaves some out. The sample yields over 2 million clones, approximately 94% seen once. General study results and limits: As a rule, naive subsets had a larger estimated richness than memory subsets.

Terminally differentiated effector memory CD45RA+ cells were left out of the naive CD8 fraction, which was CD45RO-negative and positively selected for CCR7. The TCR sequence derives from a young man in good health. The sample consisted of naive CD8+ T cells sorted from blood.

The CDR3 is CASSLVGQGNGYTF. The CDR3 nucleotides are TGTGCCAGCAGCTTAGTCGGGCAGGGAAATGGCTACACCTTC. This chain links TRBV13 with TRBJ1-2; TRBD1 might be the D (5 bases). Germline CDR1 is PRHDT and CDR2 is FYEKMQ (reference sequence). V lost 1 base, J lost 6 bases, and 12 bases lay in between. This CDR3 is 14 amino acids long.